This TCR beta chain was captured by sequencing in a study of T cell responses to AZD1222 COVID-19 vaccine (dated by TCRdb to about 2021). Regarding the study in general: Because spike-specific TCR depth and breadth did not differ between the two schedules, AZD1222 recipients who got a second dose at roughly 4 weeks were pooled with those who got a second dose at roughly 12 weeks. A total of 230 to 250 trial participants underwent TCR sequencing, of whom around 200 received two doses of AZD1222 and around 25 received two doses of the MenACWY control vaccine. Trial participants were enrolled by age into 18-55, 56-69 and 70-plus year subgroups, with approximately 160, 26 and 62 TCR-sequenced participants respectively. Here is what the overall study found, with its caveats: The 56-69-year group was small, and its depth increase did not reach significance, likely because of low power. Conclusions about previously exposed vaccinees are limited, since just six AZD1222 recipients were seropositive for SARS-CoV-2 at baseline. Because no day 14 peak-response samples were available, the repertoires could be characterized only after the peak T cell response. Most participants were white British and females outnumbered males, and the authors suggested that clonal diversity may have been underestimated. After two AZD1222 doses, spike-specific TCR breadth and depth were significantly higher than at day 0 and than in MenACWY recipients. Epitopes outside the regions mutated in the B.1.351 and B.1.1.7 variants were reportedly recognized by nearly half of the unique spike-specific TCRs. The whole spike protein was spanned by vaccine-associated CD4 TCRs, and dominant responses were seen in regions 160-218 and 743-854.

CDR1 SGHRS and CDR2 YFSETQ were looked up in the germline V gene. The CDR3 sequence holds 15 residues, the cysteine and phenylalanine included. Kept here is only the CDR3 DNA, which spans 45 bases and is read in frame from base 1. From V the trimming removes 4 bases and from J it removes 6 bases, while the gene matches leave 12 bases of the junction unaccounted for. According to the study, the label for this sample's time point signals: baseline before first vaccination. Samples from vaccinated people were obtained from the UK trials COV001 and COV002, which included a single-blind randomized controlled phase 2/3 trial of AZD1222 (ChAdOx1 nCoV-19) in healthy adults. For TCRbeta chain sequencing, PBMC samples were collected from trial participants at day 0 and at day 28 after the second dose. The CDR3 regions of human TCRbeta chains were analyzed by immunosequencing. In the authors' own workflow: TCRs in the repertoires were matched against a reference library of SARS-CoV-2-specific TCRs that had been generated with the MIRA antigen-specificity platform. Breadth meant the fraction of unique TCRs that were SARS-CoV-2-associated, whereas depth meant the fraction of total T cells that were SARS-CoV-2-associated. Using the MIRA data, every spike-specific TCR was mapped to the spike region that the TCR reacted to and assigned to either a CD4 or a CD8 class. Log10-transformed breadth and depth values were compared by one-way ANOVA with Sidak's multiple comparisons tests. TCRdb took over this immuneACCESS table, retaining in-frame rearrangements with V and J assigned. Such tables are incomplete; in checked studies, under half of the missing clones stem from an unresolved V gene, and the remainder is unexplained. The DNA gave D and trimming, while V, J and clone size come from that table. Across this sample there are around 100,000 clones, with 88% seen only once. Roughly a fifth of the sample rests with the top ten.

In the case of this clone: Its cognate antigen has yet to be identified. The sample holds no much larger clone one base away, and base qualities are not on file.

The sequence is built from TRBV5-1 and TRBJ1-1; the junction holds 7 bases that match TRBD1. The material sequenced was peripheral blood, taken on day 0 of AZD1222 vaccination. The source of this sequence is an adult in good health. In nucleotides, the sequence is TGCGCCAGCAGCCCGAATCAGGGGGGTGTCGCTGAAGCTTTCTTT. This yields the protein CASSPNQGGVAEAFF.